A single sample is the source of the 23 T cell receptor beta chains below, sequenced in a study of T cell responses to AZD1222 COVID-19 vaccine. Here immunoSEQ multiplex PCR was the method, and the copy in TCRdb shows in-frame clones only, minus some. The sample table sets out under 150,000 clones. The specimen was peripheral blood. The receptor set was obtained from an adult in good health.

The CDR3 sequence is CASSLGTGNNSPLHF. DNA of the CDR3: TGCGCCAGCAGCTTGGGGACAGGGAATAATTCACCCCTCCACTTT. The chain is built from TRBV5-1 and TRBJ1-6; 8 bases match TRBD1. Germline loops: CDR1 SGHRS, CDR2 YFSETQ. The CDR3 loop spans 15 amino acids. Trimming removed 0 bases from V and 5 bases from J; junction bases left unmatched: 1.

This chain links TRBV3-1 (or the pseudogene TRBV3-2) with TRBJ2-3, with D perhaps assigned TRBD1 or TRBD2 (5 bases each). CDR1 LGHDT and CDR2 YNNKEL come from the germline V gene (reference sequence). V was clipped by 4 bases and J by 4 bases, with 12 bases between them. The CDR3 length is 14 residues. CDR3 DNA: TGTGCCAGCAGCCCAACCGGGACGGCAGATACGCAGTATTTT. This translates into CASSPTGTADTQYF.

V and J are TRBV7-6 and TRBJ2-5; possible D gene TRBD1, 6 bases. CDR3 length: 14 amino acids. The germline V gene has CDR1 SGHVS and CDR2 FNYEAQ. Trimming left V 5 bases short and J 2 bases short, with 12 bases between. The CDR3 region is CASSLTGLQETQYF. The DNA for the CDR3 is TGTGCCAGCAGCCTTACAGGGTTACAAGAGACCCAGTACTTC.

The chain links TRBV3-1 (or the pseudogene TRBV3-2) to TRBJ1-4; TRBD1 matches at 7 bases. CDR1 is LGHDT, CDR2 YNNKEL, per germline (reference sequence). This CDR3 has 19 amino acids. Losses at the gene ends were 0 bases for V and 4 bases for J; bases not matched to a gene: 14. CDR3 sequence reads: CASSQDIGGKHRINEKLFF. The CDR3 DNA reads as TGTGCCAGCAGCCAAGATATAGGGGGCAAACATCGGATTAATGAAAAACTGTTTTTT.

The V gene is TRBV5-1, the J gene TRBJ1-1, with D tentatively TRBD1 (5 bases). V shed 4 bases and J shed 0 bases, with 13 bases lying between them. The CDR3 loop spans 15 amino acids. Germline V CDR1 and CDR2: SGHRS, YFSETQ. In DNA form, the CDR3 reads TGCGCCAGCAGCCTACGGCCAGGGTTGAACACTGAAGCTTTCTTT. Protein sequence: CASSLRPGLNTEAFF.

This chain links TRBV19 with TRBJ1-3, with D perhaps TRBD1 (5 bases). The germline V gene encodes CDR1 LNHDA and CDR2 SQIVND (reference sequence). CDR3 length: 15 amino acids. Trimming took off 1 base at V and 0 bases at J, with 7 bases between the two ends. The CDR3 coding sequence is TGTGCCAGTAGTATAGCGGACACCTCTGGAAACACCATATATTTT. It translates to CASSIADTSGNTIYF.

The CDR3 DNA sequence: TGCGCCAGCAGCCAAGAAGGCACCGTCGATGGCTACACCTTC. It specifies CASSQEGTVDGYTF. This chain joins TRBV4-1 and TRBJ1-2, with D uncertain. The CDR3 contains 14 residues. V lost 0 bases, J lost 6 bases, and 11 bases lay in between. Germline CDR1 reads MGHRA; CDR2 reads YSYEKL.

The chain has TRBV7-2 and TRBJ2-7; the D call may be TRBD1 or TRBD2 (5 bases each). V lost 4 bases and J lost 3, with 13 bases in between. Germline CDR1 and CDR2: SGHTA and FQGNSA. The length of the CDR3 is 14 residues. The chain's CDR3 is CASSWAGAYYEQYF. The DNA for the CDR3 is TGTGCCAGCAGCTGGGCCGGGGCCTACTACGAGCAGTACTTC.

V and J are TRBV28 and TRBJ2-2; perhaps TRBD1 as D (6 bases). Trimming took 1 base from V and 3 from J, leaving 9 bases between them. Germline assignment: CDR1 MDHEN and CDR2 SYDVKM. The CDR3 is made up of 15 amino acids. The CDR3 spells CASSLLGAYTGELFF. The CDR3 DNA sequence: TGTGCCAGCAGTTTATTGGGGGCCTACACCGGGGAGCTGTTTTTT.

The chain joins TRBV11-3 to TRBJ1-1; a weak D match, TRBD1 (6 bases). This CDR3 is 13 amino acids long. The V and J ends lost 2 bases and 4 bases respectively, with 8 bases between them. Per the germline V gene, CDR1 is SGHNT and CDR2 is YENEEA. CDR3 loop: CASSLRGGTEAFF. The CDR3 region has the DNA TGTGCCAGCAGCTTAAGGGGGGGCACTGAAGCTTTCTTT.

The chain links TRBV30 to TRBJ1-5, with D possibly matching TRBD1 (5 bases). Germline values: CDR1 GTSNPN, CDR2 SVGIG (reference sequence). V lost 5 bases, J lost 4 bases, and 9 bases lay in between. CDR3 length equals 12 residues. The CDR3: CAWDGGNQPQHF. Here the CDR3 DNA reads TGTGCCTGGGACGGGGGGAATCAGCCCCAGCATTTT.

This chain joins TRBV7-2 and TRBJ1-5; 8 bases are shared with TRBD1. CDR1 is SGHTA, CDR2 FQGNSA, per germline. Trimming removed 5 bases from V and 3 bases from J; junction bases left unmatched: 6. The CDR3 is 15 amino acids. CDR3 bases: TGTGCCAGCAGCCCGGACAGGGCTCCCAATCAGCCCCAGCATTTT. It codes for CASSPDRAPNQPQHF.

The rearrangement links TRBV11-2 to TRBJ2-2, with D unresolved. Germline lookup yields CDR1 SGHAT and CDR2 FQNNGV. V lost 1 base and J 9 bases, leaving 15 bases between the germline ends. CDR3 length: 15 amino acids. The CDR3 DNA reads TGTGCCAGCAGCTTAGGTCGGGCTCTAGGTTGGGAGCTGTTTTTT. This translates into CASSLGRALGWELFF.

The J gene is TRBJ1-6, the V gene TRBV11-2; TRBD1 aligns across 7 bases. The CDR3 extends over 14 amino acids. V shed 3 bases, J shed 7 bases, and the junction held 3 bases outside the gene matches. Germline V gene data show CDR1 as SGHAT and CDR2 as FQNNGV. The CDR3 protein is CASSFVGGNSPLHF. The CDR3 DNA is TGTGCCAGCAGCTTCGTAGGGGGCAATTCACCCCTCCACTTT.

The chain combines TRBV21-1 with TRBJ2-7; the table's D call of TRBD1 was not tested on the DNA. TRBV21-1 is a pseudogene locus. This CDR3 spans 14 amino acids. Here the CDR3 reads CASSHRMRLYEQYF. As DNA, the CDR3 is TGTGCCAGCAGCCACAGGATGCGCCTGTACGAGCAGTACTTC.

The gene calls are TRBV19 and TRBJ2-5; 9 bases map to TRBD2. Unmatched junction bases numbered 11, after V lost 8 bases and J lost 7 bases. The CDR3 covers 14 residues. Germline-derived CDR1 and CDR2 are LNHDA and SQIVND (reference sequence). CDR3 sequence reads: CASSGGGASGTQYF. The DNA of the CDR3 is TGTGCCAGTTCTGGCGGGGGGGCCTCAGGGACCCAGTACTTC.

This CDR3 is CASSLNWVGGHQETQYF. In DNA form, the CDR3 reads TGTGCCAGCAGCTTAAACTGGGTCGGGGGGCACCAAGAGACCCAGTACTTC. The gene calls are TRBV11-3 and TRBJ2-5, with D possibly TRBD2 on 7 matching bases. CDR1 is SGHNT and CDR2 is YENEEA in the germline V gene. The V end was cut by 2 bases, the J end by 0 bases, with 16 bases between. The CDR3 length is 17 residues.

The chain employs TRBV30 and TRBJ1-2, with D maybe TRBD1 (5 bases). Per germline, CDR1 GTSNPN and CDR2 SVGIG (reference sequence). The V gene lost 0 bases and the J gene lost 6 bases, with 8 bases spanning the gap. This CDR3 contains 12 residues. The CDR3 spells CAWSVGGDGYTF. The CDR3 nucleotides are TGTGCCTGGAGTGTTGGAGGGGATGGCTACACCTTC. The variable domain in full, completed from reference TRBV30 and TRBJ1-2, reads SQTIHQWPATLVQPVGSPLSLECTVEGTSNPNLYWYRQAAGRGLQLLFYSVGIGQISSEVPQNLSASRPQDRQFILSSKKLLLSDSGFYLCAWSVGGDGYTFGSGTRLTVV.

The V call is TRBV19, the J call TRBJ1-2; 7 bases align to TRBD1. The CDR3 loop spans 14 amino acids. Germline assignment: CDR1 LNHDA and CDR2 SQIVND (reference sequence). The J segment lost 4 bases and the V segment lost 0 bases, leaving 2 bases of the junction unmatched. The CDR3 here is CASSIDRGIYGYTF. The CDR3 region has the DNA TGTGCCAGTAGTATAGACAGGGGGATCTATGGCTACACCTTC.

This sequence joins TRBV30 and TRBJ1-4; weak D call: TRBD1 (5 bases). The CDR3 runs 13 residues. V lost 3 bases to trimming and J lost 8 bases, with 13 bases between them. Germline CDR1 and CDR2: GTSNPN and SVGIG (reference sequence). The CDR3 spells CAWSLGVGEKLFF. CDR3 sequence (DNA): TGTGCCTGGAGCCTGGGGGTAGGGGAAAAACTGTTTTTT.

The chain is built from TRBV28 and TRBJ1-2, with D perhaps TRBD1 (5 bases). The V end lost 6 bases, the J end lost 5 bases, and 16 bases lay between the germline ends. CDR1 MDHEN and CDR2 SYDVKM come from the germline V gene. The CDR3 totals 14 residues. The CDR3 DNA sequence: TGTGCCAGCAGCCCCGGAGGGGCGCCTTATGGCTACACCTTC. The encoded protein is CASSPGGAPYGYTF.

This rearrangement joins TRBV6-5 to TRBJ1-3; 11 nucleotides match TRBD1. This CDR3 has 16 residues. CDR1 and CDR2 (germline): MNHEY, SVGAGI. V lost 0 bases, J lost 8 bases, and 6 bases stayed unmatched. In nucleotides, the CDR3 is TGTGCCAGCAGTTACTCCGGACAGGGGGCGCGGGACACCATATATTTT. This gives the protein CASSYSGQGARDTIYF.

CDR3 sequence: CASSLNRVGGNTIYF. CDR3 sequence (DNA): TGTGCCAGCAGCCTAAACAGGGTTGGTGGAAACACCATATATTTT. This chain uses TRBV7-2 with TRBJ1-3; possibly TRBD1 for D (6 bases). Looked up from germline, CDR1 is SGHTA and CDR2 is FQGNSA. V shed 5 bases and J shed 3 bases, with 14 bases lying between them. The CDR3 is made up of 15 amino acids.